This T cell receptor beta chain appears in the sequencing data of a study of blood T cell repertoires in COVID-19. Looking at the study overall: In each case, the material was cDNA or gDNA derived from T cells, B-cell-depleted T cells, or PBMCs.

Generated by immunoSEQ multiplex PCR, the TCRdb table keeps only in-frame clones and is missing some. Here the sample spans some 89,000 clones, over 70% being singletons. The CDR3 contains 13 residues. V was shortened by 0 bases and J by 3 bases, with 2 bases between the two germline ends. Germline V lookup: CDR1 LNHNV, CDR2 YYDKDF (reference sequence). The sequence was collected from a man between 60 and 70 years old with acute or convalescent COVID-19. V usage is TRBV15 and J usage is TRBJ2-2; D is undetermined. Sequencing was done on a sample of peripheral blood. The CDR3 DNA is TGTGCCACCAGCAGAGACTACACCGGGGAGCTGTTTTTT. Translating it yields CATSRDYTGELFF.